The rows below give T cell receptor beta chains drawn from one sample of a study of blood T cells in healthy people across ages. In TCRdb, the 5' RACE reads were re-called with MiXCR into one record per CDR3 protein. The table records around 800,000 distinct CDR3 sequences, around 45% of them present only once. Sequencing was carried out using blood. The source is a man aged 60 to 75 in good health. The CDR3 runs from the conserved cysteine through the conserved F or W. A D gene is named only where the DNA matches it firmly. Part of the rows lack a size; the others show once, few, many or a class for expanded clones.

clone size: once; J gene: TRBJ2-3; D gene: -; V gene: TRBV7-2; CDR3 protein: CASSLFLRPEDTQYF; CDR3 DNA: TGTGCCAGCAGCTTATTTCTCCGTCCGGAAGATACGCAGTATTTT
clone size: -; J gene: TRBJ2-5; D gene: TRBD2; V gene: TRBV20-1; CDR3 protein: CSARSGRGEKETQYF; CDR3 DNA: TGCAGTGCTAGATCGGGGCGGGGGGAAAAAGAGACCCAGTACTTC
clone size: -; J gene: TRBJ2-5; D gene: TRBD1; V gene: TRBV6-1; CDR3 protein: CASSWTGGPQETQYF; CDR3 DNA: TGTGCCAGCAGTTGGACAGGTGGCCCACAAGAGACCCAGTACTTC
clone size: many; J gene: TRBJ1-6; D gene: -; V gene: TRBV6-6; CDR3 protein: CASIESRQYIYNSPLHF; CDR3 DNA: TGTGCCAGCATCGAATCCAGGCAGTACATCTATAATTCACCCCTCCACTTT
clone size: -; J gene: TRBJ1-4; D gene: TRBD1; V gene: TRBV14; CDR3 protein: CASSRQGMSEKLFF; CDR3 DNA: TGTGCCAGCAGCCGACAGGGAATGAGTGAAAAACTGTTTTTT
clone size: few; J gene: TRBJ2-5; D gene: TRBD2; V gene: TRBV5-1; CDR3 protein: CASSTGLAGGNEQYF; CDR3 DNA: TGCGCCAGCAGCACGGGACTAGCGGGGGGCAATGAGCAGTACTTC
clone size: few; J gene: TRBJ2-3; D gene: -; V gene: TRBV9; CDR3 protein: CASGGGARGSPDTQYF; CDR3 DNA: TGTGCCAGCGGAGGGGGGGCGCGGGGCAGTCCGGATACGCAGTATTTT
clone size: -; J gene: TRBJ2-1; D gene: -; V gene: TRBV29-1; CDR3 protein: CSVDPGQPYEQFF; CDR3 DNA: TGCAGCGTTGACCCCGGACAGCCCTACGAGCAGTTCTTC
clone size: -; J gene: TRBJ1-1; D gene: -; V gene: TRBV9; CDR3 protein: CASSVAAGPAWTTEAFF; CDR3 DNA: TGTGCCAGCAGCGTAGCGGCGGGCCCCGCTTGGACCACTGAAGCTTTCTTT
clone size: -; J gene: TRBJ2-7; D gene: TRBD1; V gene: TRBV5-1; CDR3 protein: CASSFGQVTISYEQYF; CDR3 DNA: TGCGCCAGCAGCTTCGGACAGGTTACGATTTCCTACGAGCAGTACTTC
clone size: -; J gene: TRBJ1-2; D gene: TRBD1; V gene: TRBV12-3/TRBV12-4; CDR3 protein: CASSPTGEANYGYIF; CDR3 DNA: TGTGCCAGCAGCCCCACAGGGGAGGCTAACTATGGCTACATCTTC
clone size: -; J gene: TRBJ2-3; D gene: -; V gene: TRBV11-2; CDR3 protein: CASKRNTDTQYF; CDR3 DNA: TGTGCCAGCAAACGGAACACAGATACGCAGTATTTT
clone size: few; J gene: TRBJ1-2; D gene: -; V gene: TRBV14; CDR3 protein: CASSQGGATTDGYTF; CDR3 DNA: TGTGCCAGCAGCCAAGGAGGTGCTACAACAGATGGCTACACCTTC
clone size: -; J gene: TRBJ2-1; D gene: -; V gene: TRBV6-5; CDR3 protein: CASSYSRKWRDTYNEQFF; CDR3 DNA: TGTGCCAGCAGTTACTCGAGGAAGTGGCGGGATACCTACAATGAGCAGTTCTTC
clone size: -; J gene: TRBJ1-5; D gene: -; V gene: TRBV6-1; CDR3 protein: CASQRADQPQHF; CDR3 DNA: TGTGCCAGCCAACGGGCAGATCAGCCCCAGCATTTT